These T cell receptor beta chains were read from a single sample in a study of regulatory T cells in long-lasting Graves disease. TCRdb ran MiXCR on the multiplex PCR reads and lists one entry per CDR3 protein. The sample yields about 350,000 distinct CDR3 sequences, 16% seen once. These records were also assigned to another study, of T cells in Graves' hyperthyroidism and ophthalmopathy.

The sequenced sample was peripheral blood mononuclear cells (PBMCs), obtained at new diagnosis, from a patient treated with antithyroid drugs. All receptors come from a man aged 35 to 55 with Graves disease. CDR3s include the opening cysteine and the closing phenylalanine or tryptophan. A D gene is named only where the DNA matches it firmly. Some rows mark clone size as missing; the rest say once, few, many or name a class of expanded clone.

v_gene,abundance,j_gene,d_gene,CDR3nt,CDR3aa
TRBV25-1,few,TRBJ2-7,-,TGTGCCAGCAGTGATTGGGACGGAGGGAGCTCCTACGAGCAGTACTTC,CASSDWDGGSSYEQYF
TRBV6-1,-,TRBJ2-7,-,TGTGCCAGCAGTGGGCAGGGAGTAGGGGAGCAGTACTTC,CASSGQGVGEQYF
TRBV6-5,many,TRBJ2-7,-,TGTGCCAGCAGTTACCGGGGGCAGGGGAGCTACGAGCAGTACTTC,CASSYRGQGSYEQYF
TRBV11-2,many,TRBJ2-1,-,TGTGCCAGCAGCTTGAGGCTGGAACCCTTCTCCTACAATGAGCAGTTCTTC,CASSLRLEPFSYNEQFF
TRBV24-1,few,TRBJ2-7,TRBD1,TGTGCCACCAGTGACCCTCGACGCGGACAGGGCGGGTACGAGCAGTACTTC,CATSDPRRGQGGYEQYF
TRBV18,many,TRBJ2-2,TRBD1,TGTGCCAGCCGCCGGCAGGGGGACGACACCGGGGAGCTGTTTTTT,CASRRQGDDTGELFF
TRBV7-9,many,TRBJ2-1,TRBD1,TGTGCCAGCAGCCCCAGGGACAGGGCCAATGAGCAGTTCTTC,CASSPRDRANEQFF
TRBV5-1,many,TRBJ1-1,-,TGCGCCAGCAGCTGGGGGGGGCAGAACACTGAAGCTTTCTTT,CASSWGGQNTEAFF
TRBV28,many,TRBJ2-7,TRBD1,TGTGCCAGCAGATTCGACAGGGGTTCCTACGAGCAGTACTTC,CASRFDRGSYEQYF
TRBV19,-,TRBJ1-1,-,TGTGCCAGTAGTACCGGGGTAGGCCAAGGGAACACTGAAGCTTTCTTT,CASSTGVGQGNTEAFF
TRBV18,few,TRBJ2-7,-,TGTGCCAGCTCACCAGGGGACTTTCGCGAGCAGTACTTC,CASSPGDFREQYF
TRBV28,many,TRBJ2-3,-,TGTGCCAGCAGTCACCGTGGGGCAAGAGATACGCAGTATTTT,CASSHRGARDTQYF
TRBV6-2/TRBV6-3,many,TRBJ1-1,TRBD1,TGTGCCAGCAGTAGGCAGGGGGCGCATGGCGGCACTGAAGCTTTCTTT,CASSRQGAHGGTEAFF
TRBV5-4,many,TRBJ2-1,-,TGTGCCAGCAGCTTAACCGGAGCCGCGGGTGAGCAGTTCTTC,CASSLTGAAGEQFF
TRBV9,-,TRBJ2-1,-,TGTGCCAGCAGCGGAGGAGGAGGGAGCTCCTACAATGAGCAGTTCTTC,CASSGGGGSSYNEQFF
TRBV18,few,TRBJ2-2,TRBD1,TGTGCCAGCTCACCACGAATCGCAGGGGGCGTCACCGGGGAGCTGTTTTTT,CASSPRIAGGVTGELFF
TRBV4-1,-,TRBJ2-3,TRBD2,TGCGCCAGCAGCCAGGGCGGGGGGCCAGATACGCAGTATTTT,CASSQGGGPDTQYF
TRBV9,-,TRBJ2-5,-,TGTGCCAGCAGCGACGGGCCTGGGACAGAGACCCAGTACTTC,CASSDGPGTETQYF
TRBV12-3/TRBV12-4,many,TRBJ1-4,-,TGTGCCAGCAGTTTTCAAGCGGGAAATGAAAAACTGTTTTTT,CASSFQAGNEKLFF
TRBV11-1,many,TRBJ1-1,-,TGTGCCAGCAGCCCCGGCCGGTTGAGGACTGAAGCTTTCTTT,CASSPGRLRTEAFF
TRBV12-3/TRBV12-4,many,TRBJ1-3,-,TGTGCCAGCAGTTTATATCCAGGGCTAAACACCATATATTTT,CASSLYPGLNTIYF
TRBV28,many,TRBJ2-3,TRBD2,TGTGCCGGTAGCGGGGGGGCCACAGATACGCAGTATTTT,CAGSGGATDTQYF
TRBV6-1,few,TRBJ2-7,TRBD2,TGTGCCAGCAGGGAAAGGACTAGCACATTCTCCTACGAGCAGTACTTC,CASRERTSTFSYEQYF
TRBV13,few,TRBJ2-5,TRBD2,TGTGCCAGCAGCTTCCGGTACCGACTAGCGGGGGAACAAGAGACCCAGTACTTC,CASSFRYRLAGEQETQYF
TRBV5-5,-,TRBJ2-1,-,TGTGCCAGCAGCCATTCCTCTAGTATACTTAGTGAGCAGTTCTTC,CASSHSSSILSEQFF
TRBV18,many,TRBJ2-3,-,TGTGCCAGCTCACCACCAAATAAAAGGGGCACAGATACGCAGTATTTT,CASSPPNKRGTDTQYF
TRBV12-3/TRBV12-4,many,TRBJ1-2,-,TGTGCCAGCAGTTTCAACAGGGTGGATGGCTACACCTTC,CASSFNRVDGYTF
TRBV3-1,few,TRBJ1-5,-,TGTGCCAGCAGCCAAGGCAGCACCCGGAGTCAGCCCCAGCATTTT,CASSQGSTRSQPQHF
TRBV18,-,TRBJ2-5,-,TGTGCCAGCTCACCACCCCCGTGGGAAACCCAGTACTTC,CASSPPPWETQYF
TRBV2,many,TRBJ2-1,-,TGTGCCAGCAGTCAGATCCGCCGGGCATACAATGAGCAGTTCTTC,CASSQIRRAYNEQFF
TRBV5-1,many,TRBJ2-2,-,TGCGCCAGCAGCTTAAAGGGCCCGAACACCGGGGAGCTGTTTTTT,CASSLKGPNTGELFF
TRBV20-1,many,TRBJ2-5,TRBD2,TGCAGTGCCCCGGGGACTAGCGGGGGCGGGGGGACCCAGTACTTC,CSAPGTSGGGGTQYF
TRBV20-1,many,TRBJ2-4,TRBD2,TGCAGTGCTAGAGGACTAGCGGGGGCCATAGCCAAAAACATTCAGTACTTC,CSARGLAGAIAKNIQYF
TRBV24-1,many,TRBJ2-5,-,TGTGCCACCAGTGATGCTTCCGGGACCCAGGGGACCCAGTACTTC,CATSDASGTQGTQYF
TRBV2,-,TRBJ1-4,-,TGTGCCAGCAGTGAGGGGGAGTCTAATGAAAAACTGTTTTTT,CASSEGESNEKLFF
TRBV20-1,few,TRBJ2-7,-,TGCAGTGCTAGAGGAGGGCTATCGAGCGTCTACGAGCAGTACTTC,CSARGGLSSVYEQYF
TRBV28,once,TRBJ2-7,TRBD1,TGTGCCAGCAGAGGACAGGGAGGCGAGCAGTACTTC,CASRGQGGEQYF
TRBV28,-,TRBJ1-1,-,TGTGCCAGCAGCCAAGGAGTCGGTCGGGGTGAAGCTTTCTTT,CASSQGVGRGEAFF
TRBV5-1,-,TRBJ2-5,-,TGCGCCAGCAGCCGAACGGCGTACCAAGAGACCCAGTACTTC,CASSRTAYQETQYF
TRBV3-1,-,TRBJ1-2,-,TGTGCCAGCACCTCAAGGCGGGGAGAGGGCTACACCTTC,CASTSRRGEGYTF
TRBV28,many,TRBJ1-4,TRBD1,TGTGCCAGCAGTTTATATAACACAGGGGGTCGACTGTTTTTT,CASSLYNTGGRLFF
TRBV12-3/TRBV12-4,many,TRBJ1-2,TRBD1,TGTGCCAGCAGGGCCCGGGACAGGGATTTCGGCTACACCTTC,CASRARDRDFGYTF
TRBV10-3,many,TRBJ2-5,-,TGTGCCATCAGTGAATACAGGGTTGAGACCCAGTACTTC,CAISEYRVETQYF
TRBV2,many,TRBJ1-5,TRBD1,TGTGCCAGCGCATCCGGGACAGGTTATCAGCCCCAGCATTTT,CASASGTGYQPQHF
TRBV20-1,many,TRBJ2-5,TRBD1,TGCAGTGCTGGGGACAGGGGGCAAGAGACCCAGTACTTC,CSAGDRGQETQYF
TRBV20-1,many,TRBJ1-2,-,TGCAGTGCTAGACTCCAAAGGGCTTGTTATGGCTACACCTTC,CSARLQRACYGYTF
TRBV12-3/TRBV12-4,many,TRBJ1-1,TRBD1,TGTGCCAGCAGTTTTATACAGGGGGAATACACTGAAGCTTTCTTT,CASSFIQGEYTEAFF
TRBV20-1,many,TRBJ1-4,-,TGCAGTGCTAGGGGGGGACGTGAGGTTGAAAAACTGTTTTTT,CSARGGREVEKLFF
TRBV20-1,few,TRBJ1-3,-,TGCAGTGCTACCCAGGATCACTCGGGGGGCACCATATATTTT,CSATQDHSGGTIYF
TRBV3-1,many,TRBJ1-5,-,TGTGCCAGCAGCCAAGATCCAGGGAGCAATCAGCCCCAGCATTTT,CASSQDPGSNQPQHF
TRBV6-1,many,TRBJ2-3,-,TGTGCCAGCGGTCTCGGACTGCGATCGGGTACGCAGTATTTT,CASGLGLRSGTQYF
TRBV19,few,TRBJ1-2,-,TGTGCCAGTAGTATGCGGACAACGGTTTATGATGGCTACACCTTC,CASSMRTTVYDGYTF
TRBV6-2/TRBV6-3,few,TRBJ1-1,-,TGTGCCAGCAGTCTTCATCGAGTGAGGACTGAAGCTTTCTTT,CASSLHRVRTEAFF
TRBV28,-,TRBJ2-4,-,TGTGCCTCGCGCCTGGGGGGTAGAAACATTCAGTACTTC,CASRLGGRNIQYF
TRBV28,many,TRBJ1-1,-,TGTGCCAGCAGTTCTCCCTGGGACCGAATGAACACTGAAGCTTTCTTT,CASSSPWDRMNTEAFF